The 23 T cell receptor beta chains presented below share a single source sample, sequenced in a study of blood T cell repertoires in COVID-19 (dated by TCRdb to 2020 to 2022). Library construction relied on the immunoSEQ multiplex PCR assay. TCRdb took this table from immuneACCESS and kept in-frame rearrangements with V and J called. Such tables lack part of the clones; where checked against another copy, unresolved V genes explain under half of the gap, and the rest is unexplained. The sample table records 150,000 to 200,000 clones; 85% to 90% of these occur just once. Almost 1% of the sample is in the top ten clones. Source material: peripheral blood. Receptors were obtained from a man between 18 and 35 years old with acute or convalescent COVID-19.

Only one count was recorded for this clone. The rearrangement links TRBV7-2 to TRBJ2-1, with 8 bases identical to TRBD2. In germline, CDR1 is SGHTA, CDR2 FQGNSA. V lost 2 bases to trimming and J lost 9 bases; unmatched junction nucleotides: 18. There are 18 residues in the CDR3. The CDR3 sequence is CASSLNLLAGGAHSEQFF. CDR3 bases: TGTGCCAGCAGCTTAAATTTGTTGGCGGGGGGTGCCCACAGTGAGCAGTTCTTC.

The chain links TRBV30 to TRBJ1-2; no definite D call. This CDR3 spans 14 amino acids. Germline V lookup: CDR1 GTSNPN, CDR2 SVGIG (reference sequence). V was pared by 2 bases and J by 3 bases, with 13 bases between. CDR3 coding DNA: TGTGCCTGGAGTACTCTGCGGGTCGACTATGGCTACACCTTC. Translated: CAWSTLRVDYGYTF.

V is TRBV9 and J is TRBJ2-5; D might be TRBD2 (6 bases). Between the trimmed V and J ends, which lost 4 bases and 1 base, there was a span of 14 bases. The CDR3 spans 15 residues. CDR1 is SGDLS and CDR2 is YYNGEE in the germline V gene. The CDR3: CASSRTNSGQETQYF. As DNA, the CDR3 is TGTGCCAGCAGCCGTACGAATAGCGGCCAAGAGACCCAGTACTTC.

The V gene is TRBV18, the J gene TRBJ1-5, with D tentatively TRBD1 (6 bases). The CDR3 contains 17 residues. Germline CDR1 and CDR2: KGHSH and LQKENI. V was shortened by 2 bases and J by 0 bases, with 14 bases between the two germline ends. CDR3 in amino acids: CASSPSGGGGSNQPQHF. In DNA, the CDR3 is TGTGCCAGCTCACCAAGCGGGGGGGGCGGTAGCAATCAGCCCCAGCATTTT.

This chain links TRBV10-3 with TRBJ2-4; no definite D call. Per germline, CDR1 ENHRY and CDR2 SYGVKD. CDR3 size: 15 residues. Trimming removed 0 bases from V and 0 bases from J, with 6 bases in between. The CDR3 nucleotides read TGTGCCATCAGTGAGTCCCAGGTAGCCAAAAACATTCAGTACTTC. Amino acids: CAISESQVAKNIQYF.

The chain links TRBV11-3 to TRBJ1-2; 8 nucleotides line up with TRBD1. Germline V gene data show CDR1 as SGHNT and CDR2 as YENEEA. The V and J ends lost 5 bases and 8 bases, in that order; junction bases with no gene match: 7. The CDR3 extends over 13 amino acids. The CDR3 loop reads CASSQTGDSGYTF. CDR3 nucleotide sequence: TGTGCCAGCAGCCAGACAGGGGATAGCGGCTACACCTTC. Using reference TRBV11-3 and TRBJ1-2 for the parts outside the CDR3, the full variable domain is EAGVVQSPRYKIIEKKQPVAFWCNPISGHNTLYWYLQNLGQGPELLIRYENEEAVDDSQLPKDRFSAERLKGVDSTLKIQPAELGDSAVYLCASSQTGDSGYTFGSGTRLTVV.

The sample holds one count of this clone. CDR3 residues: CASSYQGANTEAFF. CDR3 in DNA: TGTGCCAGCAGTTACCAGGGGGCGAACACTGAAGCTTTCTTT. This chain joins TRBV6-5 and TRBJ1-1; 8 nucleotides align to TRBD1. The trim removed 2 bases at V and 1 base at J, leaving 0 bases unmatched. The germline V gene encodes CDR1 MNHEY and CDR2 SVGAGI. This CDR3 has 14 residues.

The chain combines TRBV5-1 with TRBJ1-1, with a tentative D call TRBD1 (6 bases). Germline V lookup: CDR1 SGHRS, CDR2 YFSETQ. V lost 1 base and J lost 0, with 13 bases in between. The CDR3 length is 16 residues. CDR3 DNA: TGCGCCAGCAGCTTGATGACAGGAGCAATGAACACTGAAGCTTTCTTT. It translates to CASSLMTGAMNTEAFF. Full variable domain (missing parts from reference TRBV5-1 and TRBJ1-1): KAGVTQTPRYLIKTRGQQVTLSCSPISGHRSVSWYQQTPGQGLQFLFEYFSETQRNKGNFPGRFSGRQFSNSRSEMNVSTLELGDSALYLCASSLMTGAMNTEAFFGQGTRLTVV.

CDR3 bases: TGTGCCAGCAGGCCCGGGACTGAAGCTTTCTTT. The encoded protein is CASRPGTEAFF. The chain joins TRBV6-5 to TRBJ1-1; D remains unclear. Per germline, CDR1 MNHEY and CDR2 SVGAGI. Between the trimmed V and J ends, which lost 6 bases and 5 bases, there was a span of 7 bases. The CDR3 extends over 11 amino acids.

V gene TRBV10-1 combines with J gene TRBJ2-1, with TRBD2 as a possible D gene (6 bases). The V end was cut by 7 bases, the J end by 0 bases, with 7 bases between. This CDR3 spans 13 amino acids. Germline CDR1 and CDR2: WNHNN and SYGVQD (reference sequence). The CDR3 protein is CASTGSSYNEQFF. CDR3 DNA: TGCGCCAGCACCGGGAGCTCCTACAATGAGCAGTTCTTC.

The chain carries TRBV6-5 and TRBJ2-3; possibly TRBD1 for D (5 bases). This CDR3 spans 15 amino acids. Trimming pared 0 bases from V and 10 bases from J, leaving 17 bases between. Germline lookup yields CDR1 MNHEY and CDR2 SVGAGI. CDR3 loop: CASSYSWQGFAAQYF. CDR3 coding DNA: TGTGCCAGCAGTTACTCGTGGCAGGGTTTCGCTGCGCAGTATTTT.

This clone was recorded once. The chain uses TRBV5-8 and TRBJ1-3, with D possibly matching TRBD1 (6 bases). V was pared by 2 bases and J by 4 bases, with 10 bases between. The germline V gene has CDR1 SGHTS and CDR2 YDEGEE. CDR3 length: 14 amino acids. The CDR3 reads CASSFRGFGNTIYF. The CDR3 region has the DNA TGTGCCAGCAGCTTCAGGGGTTTCGGAAACACCATATATTTT.

V gene TRBV14 combines with J gene TRBJ2-5; perhaps TRBD2 as D (6 bases). Trimming shortened V by 1 base and J by 1 base, and 16 bases separated the two germline ends. Germline CDR1 and CDR2: SGHDN and FVKESK. The CDR3 spans 17 residues. In DNA form, the CDR3 reads TGTGCCAGCAGCCAAGGTTTCTTTATGGGGGGCCAAGAGACCCAGTACTTC. It yields the protein CASSQGFFMGGQETQYF.

The chain employs TRBV4-1 and TRBJ2-1, with no clear D. Germline V gene sequence: CDR1 MGHRA, CDR2 YSYEKL. The CDR3 has 14 residues. V was shortened by 1 base and J by 1 base, with 5 bases between the two germline ends. The chain's CDR3 is CASSQASSYNEQFF. CDR3 nucleotide sequence: TGCGCCAGCAGCCAAGCCTCGTCCTACAATGAGCAGTTCTTC.

The chain recombines TRBV6-5 with TRBJ1-1; D remains unclear. V was pared by 7 bases and J by 2 bases, with 11 bases between. In germline, CDR1 is MNHEY, CDR2 SVGAGI. This CDR3 contains 13 residues. The CDR3 region is CASNIISNTEAFF. DNA for the CDR3: TGTGCCAGCAACATAATATCTAACACTGAAGCTTTCTTT.

V and J are TRBV5-4 and TRBJ1-2; possibly TRBD1 for D (5 bases). This CDR3 is built from 17 residues. The germline CDR1 and CDR2 sequences are SGHNT and YYREEE (reference sequence). CDR3 sequence: CEVRSRPHRGENYGYTF. Here the CDR3 DNA reads TGTGAGGTCCGGTCTCGTCCCCATAGGGGCGAGAACTATGGCTACACCTTC.

This clone was detected only once. The chain uses TRBV18 and TRBJ1-4, with 9 positions matching TRBD1. Germline V lookup: CDR1 KGHSH, CDR2 LQKENI. V lost 3 bases and J lost 5; bases outside the gene matches: 1. The CDR3 is 14 residues long. The CDR3 bases are TGTGCCAGCTCACCGGGGACAGGGAATGAAAAACTGTTTTTT. Its protein is CASSPGTGNEKLFF.

CDR3 residues: CASSILAGVNNEQFF. The CDR3 coding sequence is TGTGCCAGCAGCATACTAGCGGGGGTAAACAATGAGCAGTTCTTC. The chain is built from TRBV6-5 and TRBJ2-1; TRBD2 matches at 11 bases. Germline assignment: CDR1 MNHEY and CDR2 SVGAGI. The CDR3 is made up of 15 amino acids. J lost 5 bases, V lost 6 bases, and 6 bases had no gene match.

The chain is built from TRBV12-5 and TRBJ2-5, with D hard to call. The CDR3 is made up of 16 amino acids. The V end lost 6 bases, the J end lost 2 bases, and 19 bases lay between the germline ends. Germline-derived CDR1 and CDR2 are LGHNT and FRNRAP. The CDR3 nucleotides are TGTGCTAGTGGCCCACTGGAGACGGCAGCGCAAGAGACCCAGTACTTC. Translating it yields CASGPLETAAQETQYF.

J is TRBJ2-3 and V is TRBV7-2, with D perhaps TRBD2 (6 bases). CDR3 length: 18 amino acids. The V and J ends lost 5 bases and 0 bases respectively, with 21 bases between them. Per the germline V gene, CDR1 is SGHTA and CDR2 is FQGNSA. CDR3 residues: CASSVRGGAGTSTDTQYF. CDR3 DNA sequence: TGTGCCAGCAGCGTTAGGGGTGGGGCGGGGACGAGCACAGATACGCAGTATTTT. Supplemented by reference TRBV7-2 and TRBJ2-3, the full variable domain reads GAGVSQSPSNKVTEKGKDVELRCDPISGHTALYWYRQSLGQGLEFLIYFQGNSAPDKSGLPSDRFSAERTGGSVSTLTIQRTQQEDSAVYLCASSVRGGAGTSTDTQYFGPGTRLTVL.

The V call is TRBV30, the J call TRBJ1-4; 7 positions agree with TRBD1. The germline V gene encodes CDR1 GTSNPN and CDR2 SVGIG (reference sequence). V was pared by 0 bases and J by 8 bases, with 6 bases of the junction left unmatched. This CDR3 spans 14 amino acids. The CDR3 loop is CAWSVTGEVEKLFF. DNA of the CDR3: TGTGCCTGGAGTGTAACAGGGGAGGTGGAAAAACTGTTTTTT.

V is TRBV3-1 (or the pseudogene TRBV3-2) and J is TRBJ2-5, with D perhaps matching TRBD1 (5 bases). CDR3 length: 15 amino acids. The germline V and J ends were trimmed by 0 bases and 5 bases, with 13 bases remaining between them. Germline V gene lookup returns CDR1 LGHDT and CDR2 YNNKEL (reference sequence). In DNA, the CDR3 is TGTGCCAGCAGCCAAGAAGGCGGTTACAGGGAGACCCAGTACTTC. Translating it yields CASSQEGGYRETQYF.

The gene calls are TRBV6-1 and TRBJ1-1; D is unresolved. Germline values: CDR1 MNHNS, CDR2 SASEGT. Trimming stripped 3 bases from V and 11 bases from J, with 16 bases between. The CDR3 consists of 13 residues. As DNA, the CDR3 is TGTGCCAGCAGTGATCTGTCCGGACGCGGGGCTTTCTTT. It translates to CASSDLSGRGAFF.